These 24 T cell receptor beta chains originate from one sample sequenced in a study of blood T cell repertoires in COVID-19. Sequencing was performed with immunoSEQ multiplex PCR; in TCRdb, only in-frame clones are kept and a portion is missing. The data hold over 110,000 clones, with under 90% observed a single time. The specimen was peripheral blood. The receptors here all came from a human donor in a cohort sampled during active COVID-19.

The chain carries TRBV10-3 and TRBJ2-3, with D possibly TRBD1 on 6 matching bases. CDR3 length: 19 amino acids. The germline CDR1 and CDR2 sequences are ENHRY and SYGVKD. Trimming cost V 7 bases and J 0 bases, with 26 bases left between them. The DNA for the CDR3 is TGTGCCATCAACCAACAGGGATTGCACATGAAACCTAGCACAGATACGCAGTATTTT. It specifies CAINQQGLHMKPSTDTQYF.

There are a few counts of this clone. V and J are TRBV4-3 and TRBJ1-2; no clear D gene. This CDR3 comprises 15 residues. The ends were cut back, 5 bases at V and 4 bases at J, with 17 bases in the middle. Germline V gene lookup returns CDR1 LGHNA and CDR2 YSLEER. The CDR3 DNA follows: TGCGCCAGCAGCTCAGTGACGGAGGGATTCTATGGCTACACCTTC. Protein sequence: CASSSVTEGFYGYTF.

CDR3 amino acids: CASSLQREGEQYF. CDR3 nucleotide sequence: TGTGCCAGCAGCTTACAGCGGGAGGGCGAGCAGTACTTC. The chain combines TRBV11-2 with TRBJ2-7; TRBD2 agrees at 10 bases. V was pared by 2 bases and J by 6 bases, with 1 base of the junction left unmatched. This CDR3 has 13 amino acids. Germline V gene data show CDR1 as SGHAT and CDR2 as FQNNGV.

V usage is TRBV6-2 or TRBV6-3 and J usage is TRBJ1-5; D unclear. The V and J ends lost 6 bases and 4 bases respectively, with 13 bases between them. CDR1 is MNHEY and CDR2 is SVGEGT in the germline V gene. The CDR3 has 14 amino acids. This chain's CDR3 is CASSPASGNQPQHF. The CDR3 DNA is TGTGCCAGCAGCCCTGCGTCGGGGAATCAGCCCCAGCATTTT.

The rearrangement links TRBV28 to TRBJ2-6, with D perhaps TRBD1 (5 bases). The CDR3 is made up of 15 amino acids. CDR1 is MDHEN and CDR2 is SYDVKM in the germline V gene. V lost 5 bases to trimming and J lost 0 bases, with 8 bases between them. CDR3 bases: TGTGCCAGCAGTGGGCAGGGCTCTGGGGCCAACGTCCTGACTTTC. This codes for CASSGQGSGANVLTF.

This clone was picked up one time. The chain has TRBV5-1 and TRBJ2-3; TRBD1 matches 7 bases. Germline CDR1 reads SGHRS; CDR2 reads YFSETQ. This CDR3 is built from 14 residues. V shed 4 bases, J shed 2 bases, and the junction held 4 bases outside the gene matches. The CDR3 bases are TGCGCCAGCAGCAGGGACAGCTACACAGATACGCAGTATTTT. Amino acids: CASSRDSYTDTQYF.

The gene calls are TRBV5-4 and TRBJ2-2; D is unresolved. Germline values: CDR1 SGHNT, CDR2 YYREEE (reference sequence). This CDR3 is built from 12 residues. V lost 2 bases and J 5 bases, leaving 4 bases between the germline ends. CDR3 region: CASSFGTGELFF. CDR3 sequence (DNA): TGTGCCAGCAGCTTCGGGACCGGGGAGCTGTTTTTT.

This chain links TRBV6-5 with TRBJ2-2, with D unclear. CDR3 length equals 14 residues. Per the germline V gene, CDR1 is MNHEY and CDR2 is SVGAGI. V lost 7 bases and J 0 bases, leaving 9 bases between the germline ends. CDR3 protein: CASTKSSNTGELFF. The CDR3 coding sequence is TGTGCCAGCACGAAGAGCTCGAACACCGGGGAGCTGTTTTTT.

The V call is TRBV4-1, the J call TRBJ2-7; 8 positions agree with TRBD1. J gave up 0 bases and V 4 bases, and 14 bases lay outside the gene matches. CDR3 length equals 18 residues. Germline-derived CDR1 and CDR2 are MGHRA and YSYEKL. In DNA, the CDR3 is TGCGCCAGCAGCCCTGAGGGGCAGGGGGCGGATTTCTCCTACGAGCAGTACTTC. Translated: CASSPEGQGADFSYEQYF.

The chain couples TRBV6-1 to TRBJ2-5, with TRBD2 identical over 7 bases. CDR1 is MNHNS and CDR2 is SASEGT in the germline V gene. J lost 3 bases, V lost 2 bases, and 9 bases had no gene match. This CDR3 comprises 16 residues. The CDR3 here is CASSESLANSKETQYF. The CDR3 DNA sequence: TGTGCCAGCAGTGAATCACTAGCGAACAGCAAAGAGACCCAGTACTTC.

The CDR3, as DNA: TGTGCCAGCAGCGGAACCGGGACTGAAGGAAGGTCCCAGTACTTC. It is translated as CASSGTGTEGRSQYF. The gene calls are TRBV9 and TRBJ2-5; D might be TRBD2 (6 bases). Per germline, CDR1 SGDLS and CDR2 YYNGEE. V shed 3 bases and J shed 9 bases, with 21 bases lying between them. The CDR3 consists of 15 residues. Based on the CDR3 plus reference TRBV9 and TRBJ2-5, the full variable domain is DSGVTQTPKHLITATGQRVTLRCSPRSGDLSVYWYQQSLDQGLQFLIQYYNGEERAKGNILERFSAQQFPDLHSELNLSSLELGDSALYFCASSGTGTEGRSQYFGPGTRLLVL.

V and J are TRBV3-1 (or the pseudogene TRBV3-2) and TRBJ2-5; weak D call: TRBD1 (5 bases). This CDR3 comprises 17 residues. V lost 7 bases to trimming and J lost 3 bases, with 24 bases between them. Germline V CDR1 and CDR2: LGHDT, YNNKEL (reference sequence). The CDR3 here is CASTPRSGGAGKETQYF. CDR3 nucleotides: TGTGCCAGCACCCCAAGATCCGGTGGGGCAGGGAAAGAGACCCAGTACTTC.

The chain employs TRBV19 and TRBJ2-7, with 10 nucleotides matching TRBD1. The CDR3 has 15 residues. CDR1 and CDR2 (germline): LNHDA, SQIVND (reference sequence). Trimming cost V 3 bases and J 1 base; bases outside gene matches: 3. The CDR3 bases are TGTGCCAGTAGTATCCCGGGACAGGGGTCCTACGAGCAGTACTTC. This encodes CASSIPGQGSYEQYF.

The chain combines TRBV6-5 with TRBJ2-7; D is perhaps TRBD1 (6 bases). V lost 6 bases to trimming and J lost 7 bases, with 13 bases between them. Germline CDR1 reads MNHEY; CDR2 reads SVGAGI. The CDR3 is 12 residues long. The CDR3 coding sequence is TGTGCCAGCAGAAACCAACAGGGAGAGCAGTACTTC. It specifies CASRNQQGEQYF.

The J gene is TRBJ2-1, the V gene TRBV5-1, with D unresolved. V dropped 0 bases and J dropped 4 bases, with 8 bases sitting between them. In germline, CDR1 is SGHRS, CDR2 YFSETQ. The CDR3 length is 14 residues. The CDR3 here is CASSLAVTYNEQFF. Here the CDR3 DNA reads TGCGCCAGCAGCTTGGCTGTGACATACAATGAGCAGTTCTTC.

CDR3 bases: TGTGCCAGCAGACGAGACAGGGCCGAGGGTGGCTACACCTTC. Translation: CASRRDRAEGGYTF. The chain couples TRBV28 to TRBJ1-2; 7 bases match TRBD1. Germline V CDR1 and CDR2: MDHEN, SYDVKM. The CDR3 has 14 amino acids. Trimming at V came to 6 bases and at J to 7 bases, leaving 11 bases not matched to a gene.

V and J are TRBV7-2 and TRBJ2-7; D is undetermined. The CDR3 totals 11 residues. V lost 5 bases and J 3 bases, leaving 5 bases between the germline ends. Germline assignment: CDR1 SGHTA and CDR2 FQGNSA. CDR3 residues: CASSPGYEQYF. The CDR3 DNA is TGTGCCAGCAGCCCGGGCTACGAGCAGTACTTC.

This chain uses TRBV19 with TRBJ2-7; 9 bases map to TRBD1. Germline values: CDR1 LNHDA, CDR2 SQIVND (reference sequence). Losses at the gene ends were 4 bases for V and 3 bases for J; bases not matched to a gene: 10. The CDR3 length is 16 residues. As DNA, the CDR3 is TGTGCCAGTAGTACCGCACAGGGGGCCCTCGGCTACGAGCAGTACTTC. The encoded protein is CASSTAQGALGYEQYF.

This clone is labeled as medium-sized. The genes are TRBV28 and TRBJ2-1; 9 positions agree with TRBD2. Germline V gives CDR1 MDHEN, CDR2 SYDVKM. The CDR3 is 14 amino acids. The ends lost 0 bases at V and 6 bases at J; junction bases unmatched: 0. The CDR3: CASSLWREGNEQFF. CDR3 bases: TGTGCCAGCAGTTTATGGCGGGAGGGCAATGAGCAGTTCTTC.

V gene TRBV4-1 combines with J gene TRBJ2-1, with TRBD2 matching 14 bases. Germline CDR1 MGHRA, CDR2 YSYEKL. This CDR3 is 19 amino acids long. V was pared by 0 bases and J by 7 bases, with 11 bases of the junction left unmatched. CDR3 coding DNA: TGCGCCAGCAGCCAAGATAGTGGGACTAGCGGGAGAGTAAGGAATGAGCAGTTCTTC. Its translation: CASSQDSGTSGRVRNEQFF.

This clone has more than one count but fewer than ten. The CDR3 region is CASSPTGGITYEQYF. For the CDR3, the DNA is TGTGCCAGCTCACCAACGGGAGGGATAACCTACGAGCAGTACTTC. The J gene is TRBJ2-7, the V gene TRBV18; the match to TRBD2 covers 8 bases. Unmatched junction bases numbered 5, after V lost 2 bases and J lost 2 bases. CDR1 is KGHSH, CDR2 LQKENI, per germline. This CDR3 contains 15 residues.

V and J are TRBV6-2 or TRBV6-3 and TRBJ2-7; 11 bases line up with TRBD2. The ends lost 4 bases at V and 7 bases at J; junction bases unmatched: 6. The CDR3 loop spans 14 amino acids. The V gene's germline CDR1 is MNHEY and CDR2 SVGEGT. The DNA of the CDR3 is TGTGCCAGCAGTTTACTAGCGGGAGTGGGAGAGCAGTACTTC. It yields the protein CASSLLAGVGEQYF.

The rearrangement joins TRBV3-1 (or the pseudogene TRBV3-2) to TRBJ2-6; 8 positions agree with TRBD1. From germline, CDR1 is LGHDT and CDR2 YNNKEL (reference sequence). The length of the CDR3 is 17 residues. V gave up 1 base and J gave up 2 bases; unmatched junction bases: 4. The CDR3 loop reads CASSQGPGGAGANVLTF. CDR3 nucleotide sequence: TGTGCCAGCAGCCAAGGTCCAGGGGGCGCTGGGGCCAACGTCCTGACTTTC.

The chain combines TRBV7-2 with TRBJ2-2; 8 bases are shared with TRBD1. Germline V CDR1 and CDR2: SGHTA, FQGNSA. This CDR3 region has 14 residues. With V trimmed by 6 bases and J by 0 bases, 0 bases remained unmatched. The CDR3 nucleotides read TGTGCCAGCAGGGGACAGGCGAACACCGGGGAGCTGTTTTTT. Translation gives CASRGQANTGELFF.